This T cell receptor beta chain was observed in a study of blood T cell repertoires in COVID-19. The overall study: Both acute and convalescent COVID-19 samples were obtained from the United States, Italy and Spain. Sources were T cells, B-cell-depleted T cells, or PBMCs; the material itself was cDNA or gDNA.

The authors' processing: Amplification of reference gene primers was used by the study to estimate nucleated cell counts. The method was immunoSEQ multiplex PCR; TCRdb's version includes in-frame clones alone and lacks a portion of them. V and J calls plus clone size are reproduced from that table; the DNA served to infer D and trimming. The data hold about 68,000 clones, with roughly 83% observed a single time. Germline V gene data show CDR1 as SGDLS and CDR2 as YYNGEE. This CDR3 has 14 residues. With 5 bases clipped from V and 4 bases from J, the junction kept 2 bases outside the gene matches. This clonotype was sampled from a man aged 45-65 years with active COVID-19. The rearrangement joins TRBV9 to TRBJ2-1; 11 bases are shared with TRBD2. The source material was peripheral blood. This chain's CDR3 is CASSPSGGYNEQFF. CDR3 nucleotide sequence: TGTGCCAGCAGTCCTAGCGGGGGGTACAATGAGCAGTTCTTC.